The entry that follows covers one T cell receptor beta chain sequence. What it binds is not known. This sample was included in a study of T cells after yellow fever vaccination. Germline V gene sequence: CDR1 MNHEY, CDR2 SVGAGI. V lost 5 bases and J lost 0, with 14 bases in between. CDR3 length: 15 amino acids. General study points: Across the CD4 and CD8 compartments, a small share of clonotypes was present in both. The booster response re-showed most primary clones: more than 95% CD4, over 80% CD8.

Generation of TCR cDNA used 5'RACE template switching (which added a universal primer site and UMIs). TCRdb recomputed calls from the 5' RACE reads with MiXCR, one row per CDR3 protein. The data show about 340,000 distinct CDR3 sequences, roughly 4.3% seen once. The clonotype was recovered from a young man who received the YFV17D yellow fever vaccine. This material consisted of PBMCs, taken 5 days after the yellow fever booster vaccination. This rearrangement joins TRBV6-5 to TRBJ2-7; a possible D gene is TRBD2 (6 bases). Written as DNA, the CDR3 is TGTGCCAGCAGTGCCGGGACTCCAAGCTCCTACGAGCAGTACGTC. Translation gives CASSAGTPSSYEQYV.